This is a list of T cell receptor beta chains from one sample in a study of T-cell memory formation after mild COVID-19. TCRdb reprocessed the 5' RACE reads via MiXCR and lists one record per CDR3 protein. The sample holds roughly 300,000 distinct CDR3 sequences; approximately 13% are singletons and the top ten take about 24%. Sample: PBMCs or a T cell subset sorted from them (not recorded which). The receptor source for this set is a man younger than 30 who had mild COVID-19 (a few samples of this study predate the infection). Cell type and time point are not known. Both conserved end residues are part of each CDR3. The D gene is left open where the match is weak. For some rows the clone size is stated as once, few or many, or as a class when expanded; others skip it.

D gene: TRBD1; J gene: TRBJ2-7; V gene: TRBV3-1; clone size: few; CDR3 length: 15; CDR3 protein: CASSQGVAGGYEQYF; CDR3 DNA: TGTGCCAGCAGCCAAGGGGTGGCAGGGGGCTACGAGCAGTACTTC
D gene: .; J gene: TRBJ2-2; V gene: TRBV2; clone size: .; CDR3 length: 14; CDR3 protein: CASRNRANTGELFF; CDR3 DNA: TGTGCCAGCAGAAACAGGGCGAACACCGGGGAGCTGTTTTTT
D gene: .; J gene: TRBJ1-4; V gene: TRBV7-9; clone size: .; CDR3 length: 18; CDR3 protein: CASPSEGTPGGGNEKLFF; CDR3 DNA: TGTGCCAGCCCGTCTGAGGGAACCCCCGGAGGGGGAAATGAAAAACTGTTTTTT
D gene: .; J gene: TRBJ2-2; V gene: TRBV11-2; clone size: few; CDR3 length: 16; CDR3 protein: CASSPSLDPNTGELFF; CDR3 DNA: TGTGCCAGCAGCCCCTCGTTGGACCCGAACACCGGGGAGCTGTTTTTT
D gene: .; J gene: TRBJ2-3; V gene: TRBV5-6; clone size: .; CDR3 length: 12; CDR3 protein: CASSLVGNTQYF; CDR3 DNA: TGTGCCAGCAGCTTAGTGGGGAATACGCAGTATTTT
D gene: .; J gene: TRBJ1-4; V gene: TRBV3-1; clone size: .; CDR3 length: 13; CDR3 protein: CASSQASNEKLFF; CDR3 DNA: TGTGCCAGCAGCCAGGCCTCTAATGAAAAACTGTTTTTT
D gene: TRBD1; J gene: TRBJ2-7; V gene: TRBV27; clone size: .; CDR3 length: 16; CDR3 protein: CASSNPGTGHPYEQYF; CDR3 DNA: TGTGCCAGCAGTAACCCCGGGACAGGGCACCCCTACGAGCAGTACTTC
D gene: .; J gene: TRBJ2-7; V gene: TRBV9; clone size: .; CDR3 length: 14; CDR3 protein: CASSVADRVGEQYF; CDR3 DNA: TGTGCCAGCAGCGTAGCTGACCGGGTGGGAGAGCAGTACTTC
D gene: TRBD1; J gene: TRBJ1-1; V gene: TRBV5-6; clone size: .; CDR3 length: 14; CDR3 protein: CASSIGDRNTEAFF; CDR3 DNA: TGTGCCAGCAGCATAGGGGACAGAAACACTGAAGCTTTCTTT
D gene: .; J gene: TRBJ2-3; V gene: TRBV24-1; clone size: few; CDR3 length: 14; CDR3 protein: CATSDPSLADTQYF; CDR3 DNA: TGTGCCACCAGTGATCCCTCTCTGGCAGATACGCAGTATTTT
D gene: .; J gene: TRBJ1-5; V gene: TRBV20-1; clone size: .; CDR3 length: 14; CDR3 protein: CSATDGGGGQPQHF; CDR3 DNA: TGCAGTGCCACGGACGGGGGAGGGGGTCAGCCCCAGCATTTT
D gene: .; J gene: TRBJ2-2; V gene: TRBV9; clone size: few; CDR3 length: 15; CDR3 protein: CASSVAGTYTGELFF; CDR3 DNA: TGTGCCAGCAGCGTAGCTGGCACTTACACCGGGGAGCTGTTTTTT
D gene: .; J gene: TRBJ2-1; V gene: TRBV7-2; clone size: .; CDR3 length: 13; CDR3 protein: CASSTAPRDEKFF; CDR3 DNA: TGTGCCAGCAGCACTGCTCCCCGAGACGAGAAGTTCTTC
D gene: .; J gene: TRBJ2-5; V gene: TRBV7-2; clone size: many; CDR3 length: 14; CDR3 protein: CASSLQSGLETQYF; CDR3 DNA: TGTGCCAGCAGCTTACAGAGTGGCCTAGAGACCCAGTACTTC
D gene: .; J gene: TRBJ2-3; V gene: TRBV2; clone size: .; CDR3 length: 13; CDR3 protein: CASSEEGADTQYF; CDR3 DNA: TGTGCCAGCAGTGAAGAAGGGGCAGATACGCAGTATTTT
D gene: .; J gene: TRBJ2-3; V gene: TRBV5-1; clone size: many; CDR3 length: 16; CDR3 protein: CASSLFGTAATDTQYF; CDR3 DNA: TGCGCCAGCAGCTTGTTCGGGACTGCAGCCACAGATACGCAGTATTTT
D gene: .; J gene: TRBJ2-2; V gene: TRBV20-1; clone size: few; CDR3 length: 14; CDR3 protein: CSALRTLYTGELFF; CDR3 DNA: TGCAGTGCTCTTAGGACTCTGTACACCGGGGAGCTGTTTTTT
D gene: TRBD1; J gene: TRBJ2-5; V gene: TRBV7-6; clone size: .; CDR3 length: 13; CDR3 protein: CASSLDRGKTQYF; CDR3 DNA: TGTGCCAGCAGCTTAGACAGGGGAAAGACCCAGTACTTC
D gene: TRBD2; J gene: TRBJ2-1; V gene: TRBV29-1; clone size: .; CDR3 length: 13; CDR3 protein: CSVGTSAYNEQFF; CDR3 DNA: TGCAGCGTCGGGACTAGCGCCTACAATGAGCAGTTCTTC
D gene: TRBD1; J gene: TRBJ2-7; V gene: TRBV20-1; clone size: few; CDR3 length: 15; CDR3 protein: CSAWNPGQNPYEQYF; CDR3 DNA: TGCAGTGCGTGGAACCCGGGACAGAACCCCTACGAGCAGTACTTC
D gene: .; J gene: TRBJ2-1; V gene: TRBV11-2; clone size: many; CDR3 length: 14; CDR3 protein: CASSFGSSYNEQFF; CDR3 DNA: TGTGCCAGCAGCTTCGGGAGCTCCTACAATGAGCAGTTCTTC
D gene: .; J gene: TRBJ2-1; V gene: TRBV3-1; clone size: .; CDR3 length: 17; CDR3 protein: CASSPPTHWPPYNEQFF; CDR3 DNA: TGTGCCAGCAGCCCCCCGACCCACTGGCCCCCTTACAATGAGCAGTTCTTC
D gene: .; J gene: TRBJ2-3; V gene: TRBV10-3; clone size: .; CDR3 length: 14; CDR3 protein: CAISDPGSTDTQYF; CDR3 DNA: TGTGCCATCAGTGATCCGGGATCCACAGATACGCAGTATTTT
D gene: TRBD1; J gene: TRBJ1-1; V gene: TRBV12-3/TRBV12-4; clone size: few; CDR3 length: 16; CDR3 protein: CASSLQPGQGNTEAFF; CDR3 DNA: TGTGCCAGCAGTCTGCAGCCGGGACAGGGGAACACTGAAGCTTTCTTT
D gene: .; J gene: TRBJ1-1; V gene: TRBV11-1; clone size: .; CDR3 length: 14; CDR3 protein: CASSFDPGNTEAFF; CDR3 DNA: TGTGCCAGCAGCTTCGATCCGGGGAACACTGAAGCTTTCTTT
D gene: TRBD1; J gene: TRBJ2-3; V gene: TRBV12-3/TRBV12-4; clone size: once; CDR3 length: 14; CDR3 protein: CASGTGESTDTQYF; CDR3 DNA: TGTGCCAGCGGAACAGGGGAGTCCACAGATACGCAGTATTTT
D gene: .; J gene: TRBJ1-1; V gene: TRBV20-1; clone size: .; CDR3 length: 12; CDR3 protein: CSARPVNTEAFF; CDR3 DNA: TGCAGTGCTAGACCGGTGAACACTGAAGCTTTCTTT
D gene: .; J gene: TRBJ2-1; V gene: TRBV12-3/TRBV12-4; clone size: .; CDR3 length: 17; CDR3 protein: CASSFSGNAYYYNEQFF; CDR3 DNA: TGTGCCAGCAGTTTTTCCGGGAACGCGTATTATTACAATGAGCAGTTCTTC
D gene: .; J gene: TRBJ1-2; V gene: TRBV20-1; clone size: .; CDR3 length: 14; CDR3 protein: CSARDARQLYGYTF; CDR3 DNA: TGCAGTGCTAGAGACGCCCGGCAGCTCTATGGCTACACCTTC
D gene: .; J gene: TRBJ2-3; V gene: TRBV10-3; clone size: .; CDR3 length: 13; CDR3 protein: CAISVRYTDTQYF; CDR3 DNA: TGTGCCATCAGTGTTAGGTACACAGATACGCAGTATTTT
D gene: .; J gene: TRBJ1-4; V gene: TRBV15; clone size: .; CDR3 length: 13; CDR3 protein: CATSRDQNEKLFF; CDR3 DNA: TGTGCCACCAGCAGAGATCAGAATGAAAAACTGTTTTTT
D gene: .; J gene: TRBJ1-1; V gene: TRBV4-3; clone size: many; CDR3 length: 17; CDR3 protein: CASSQDWGMTENSEAFF; CDR3 DNA: TGCGCCAGCAGCCAAGATTGGGGTATGACAGAAAACTCTGAAGCTTTCTTT
D gene: .; J gene: TRBJ1-2; V gene: TRBV24-1; clone size: .; CDR3 length: 14; CDR3 protein: CATTEAQVAYGYTF; CDR3 DNA: TGTGCCACTACCGAGGCCCAGGTAGCCTATGGCTACACCTTC